These T cell receptor beta chains were read from a single sample in a study of spatial heterogeneity in lung cancer. A single record per CDR3 protein comes from TCRdb applying MiXCR to the 5' RACE reads. The table shows 25,000 to 30,000 distinct CDR3 sequences, with roughly 13% occurring only once. Sequencing used PBMCs, obtained at surgery. These receptors were collected from a female donor with early-stage non-small cell lung cancer. The CDR3 runs from the conserved cysteine through the conserved F or W. The D gene is left open where the match is weak. Clone size is stated in some rows and not others, as once, few, many or a class when expanded.

clone_size: many; d_call: .; j_call: TRBJ1-6; v_call: TRBV6-6; cdr3_nt: TGTGCCAGCAGTTACATTCTGAATTCACCCCTCCACTTT; cdr3_aa: CASSYILNSPLHF
clone_size: .; d_call: TRBD2; j_call: TRBJ2-4; v_call: TRBV20-1; cdr3_nt: TGCAGTGCCCAAGGGCTCTTGGGGGGGAGTGAGGAAAACATTCAGTACTTC; cdr3_aa: CSAQGLLGGSEENIQYF
clone_size: many; d_call: TRBD1; j_call: TRBJ2-4; v_call: TRBV28; cdr3_nt: TGTGCCAGCAAGCCAGGGGGCACAAACATTCAGTACTTC; cdr3_aa: CASKPGGTNIQYF
clone_size: many; d_call: .; j_call: TRBJ1-5; v_call: TRBV19; cdr3_nt: TGTGCCAGTAGATTATCAGGGGTGGACAATCAGCCCCAGCATTTT; cdr3_aa: CASRLSGVDNQPQHF
clone_size: many; d_call: TRBD2; j_call: TRBJ2-3; v_call: TRBV5-5; cdr3_nt: TGTGCCAGCAGCCCACTAGCGGGAAATAGTTATACGCAGTATTTT; cdr3_aa: CASSPLAGNSYTQYF
clone_size: .; d_call: .; j_call: TRBJ2-1; v_call: TRBV3-1; cdr3_nt: TGTGCCAGCAGCCAAGGTCCTCGGGGTATCTACAATGAGCAGTTCTTC; cdr3_aa: CASSQGPRGIYNEQFF
clone_size: few; d_call: .; j_call: TRBJ1-5; v_call: TRBV6-5; cdr3_nt: TGTGCCAGCAGTTACTCCAAGGAACAGCCCCAGCATTTT; cdr3_aa: CASSYSKEQPQHF
clone_size: many; d_call: .; j_call: TRBJ2-1; v_call: TRBV20-1; cdr3_nt: TGCAGTGCGAATGGACTATTCTACAATGAGCAGTTCTTC; cdr3_aa: CSANGLFYNEQFF
clone_size: many; d_call: .; j_call: TRBJ2-7; v_call: TRBV27; cdr3_nt: TGTGCCAGCAGTTTATCGGGACCAAACGAGCAGTACTTC; cdr3_aa: CASSLSGPNEQYF
clone_size: few; d_call: TRBD2; j_call: TRBJ2-7; v_call: TRBV11-2; cdr3_nt: TGTGCCAGCAGCTTGGGACTACCCTACGAGCAGTACTTC; cdr3_aa: CASSLGLPYEQYF
clone_size: many; d_call: .; j_call: TRBJ1-1; v_call: TRBV5-6; cdr3_nt: TGTGCCAGCAGCTCTTACATGAACACTGAAGCTTTCTTT; cdr3_aa: CASSSYMNTEAFF
clone_size: medium-sized; d_call: TRBD1; j_call: TRBJ1-2; v_call: TRBV7-2; cdr3_nt: TGTGCCAGCAGGCCCGACAGGGACGGTCGAGATGGCTACACCTTC; cdr3_aa: CASRPDRDGRDGYTF
clone_size: .; d_call: .; j_call: TRBJ2-2; v_call: TRBV19; cdr3_nt: TGTGCCAGTAGTATCCCTTCAGGCGGGATGAACACCGGGGAGCTGTTTTTT; cdr3_aa: CASSIPSGGMNTGELFF
clone_size: .; d_call: TRBD2; j_call: TRBJ2-1; v_call: TRBV14; cdr3_nt: TGTGCCAGCAGCCCTTTAGCGGGCGCCAACAATGAGCAGTTCTTC; cdr3_aa: CASSPLAGANNEQFF
clone_size: .; d_call: .; j_call: TRBJ2-4; v_call: TRBV27; cdr3_nt: TGTGCCAGCAGTTCCCCAGGGGGAGGCAAAAACATTCAGTACTTC; cdr3_aa: CASSSPGGGKNIQYF
clone_size: many; d_call: .; j_call: TRBJ1-5; v_call: TRBV9; cdr3_nt: TGTGCCAGCAGCCCGGCAGGCGGTCCTCAGCCCCAGCATTTT; cdr3_aa: CASSPAGGPQPQHF
clone_size: few; d_call: TRBD2; j_call: TRBJ2-5; v_call: TRBV5-6; cdr3_nt: TGTGCCAGCAGCTTGGTTGTAGCGGGGTACCAAGAGACCCAGTACTTC; cdr3_aa: CASSLVVAGYQETQYF
clone_size: medium-sized; d_call: .; j_call: TRBJ2-1; v_call: TRBV7-9; cdr3_nt: TGTGCCAGCAGCTTACCCCCCCGTCTCGCGGGGGCCAACAATGAGCAGTTCTTC; cdr3_aa: CASSLPPRLAGANNEQFF
clone_size: many; d_call: .; j_call: TRBJ2-5; v_call: TRBV7-7; cdr3_nt: TGTGCTAGCAGCTTAGCGGGACAGGCCGCGACCCAGTACTTC; cdr3_aa: CASSLAGQAATQYF
clone_size: .; d_call: .; j_call: TRBJ1-1; v_call: TRBV7-2; cdr3_nt: TGTGCCAGCAGCTTAGGACGAAACGGGTACGTTTTCTTT; cdr3_aa: CASSLGRNGYVFF
clone_size: many; d_call: .; j_call: TRBJ2-7; v_call: TRBV4-1; cdr3_nt: TGCGCCAGCAGCCCCAGAATAATCGACACAACATTCGCCTACGAGCAGTACTTC; cdr3_aa: CASSPRIIDTTFAYEQYF
clone_size: many; d_call: TRBD2; j_call: TRBJ2-1; v_call: TRBV11-2; cdr3_nt: TGTGCCAGCAGCAAAGACGGACTAGCTCCCGATGAGCAGTTCTTC; cdr3_aa: CASSKDGLAPDEQFF
clone_size: many; d_call: .; j_call: TRBJ2-7; v_call: TRBV7-2; cdr3_nt: TGTGCCAGCAGCCCAGGGATTTCCTACGAGCAGTACTTC; cdr3_aa: CASSPGISYEQYF
clone_size: many; d_call: .; j_call: TRBJ1-1; v_call: TRBV13; cdr3_nt: TGTGCCAGCAGCTTCGTAGGCCTTGAAGCTTTCTTT; cdr3_aa: CASSFVGLEAFF
clone_size: many; d_call: .; j_call: TRBJ1-1; v_call: TRBV6-5; cdr3_nt: TGTGCCAGCAGTGCGGGACGGCAGAACACTGAAGCTTTCTTT; cdr3_aa: CASSAGRQNTEAFF
clone_size: .; d_call: .; j_call: TRBJ2-4; v_call: TRBV6-4; cdr3_nt: TGTGCCAGCAGTGCAGAGGGGGGAAACATTCAGTACTTC; cdr3_aa: CASSAEGGNIQYF
clone_size: many; d_call: .; j_call: TRBJ1-3; v_call: TRBV28; cdr3_nt: TGTGCCAGCAGTTTCAGGGGACTTAGATACTCTGGAAACACCATATATTTT; cdr3_aa: CASSFRGLRYSGNTIYF
clone_size: many; d_call: .; j_call: TRBJ2-7; v_call: TRBV29-1; cdr3_nt: TGCAGCGCTACGACAGTAGGCGAGCAGTACTTC; cdr3_aa: CSATTVGEQYF
clone_size: many; d_call: TRBD1; j_call: TRBJ1-5; v_call: TRBV7-2; cdr3_nt: TGTGCCAGCAGCTTACAGGGGGCCAGCAAAAATCAGCCCCAGCATTTT; cdr3_aa: CASSLQGASKNQPQHF
clone_size: many; d_call: .; j_call: TRBJ2-7; v_call: TRBV15; cdr3_nt: TGTGCCACCAGCAGAGAGGGCGGGCCTGAGCAGTACTTC; cdr3_aa: CATSREGGPEQYF
clone_size: medium-sized; d_call: .; j_call: TRBJ1-1; v_call: TRBV9; cdr3_nt: TGTGCCAGCAGCGCCGGAGGACGCCTGAACACTGAAGCTTTCTTT; cdr3_aa: CASSAGGRLNTEAFF
clone_size: medium-sized; d_call: .; j_call: TRBJ2-3; v_call: TRBV6-6; cdr3_nt: TGTGCCAGCAGTCCCCGGGAGCCCACAGATACGCAGTATTTT; cdr3_aa: CASSPREPTDTQYF
clone_size: many; d_call: TRBD2; j_call: TRBJ2-1; v_call: TRBV2; cdr3_nt: TGTGCCAGCAGTGAGGGACCCCCCCGGGGGGTTAATGAGCAGTTCTTC; cdr3_aa: CASSEGPPRGVNEQFF
clone_size: many; d_call: TRBD2; j_call: TRBJ2-1; v_call: TRBV11-2; cdr3_nt: TGTGCCAGCAGCCAACCGCGCACTACTAGCGGGAGTTCCTACAATGAGCAGTTCTTC; cdr3_aa: CASSQPRTTSGSSYNEQFF
clone_size: many; d_call: .; j_call: TRBJ1-6; v_call: TRBV7-2; cdr3_nt: TGTGCCAGCAGCTTAAGGCAGGGATACTCACCCCTCCACTTT; cdr3_aa: CASSLRQGYSPLHF
clone_size: many; d_call: .; j_call: TRBJ2-3; v_call: TRBV15; cdr3_nt: TGTGCCACCAGCAGAGATTACAACCCTCTTAGCACAGATACGCAGTATTTT; cdr3_aa: CATSRDYNPLSTDTQYF
clone_size: many; d_call: .; j_call: TRBJ1-1; v_call: TRBV29-1; cdr3_nt: TGCAGCGTTTGCGAGATCATGAACACTGAAGCTTTCTTT; cdr3_aa: CSVCEIMNTEAFF
clone_size: once; d_call: TRBD2; j_call: TRBJ2-1; v_call: TRBV20-1; cdr3_nt: TGCAGTGCCAGCGGGGACGAGCAGTTCTTC; cdr3_aa: CSASGDEQFF
clone_size: many; d_call: TRBD1; j_call: TRBJ2-2; v_call: TRBV4-2; cdr3_nt: TGTGCCAGCAGCCAAGAGGCGGCAGGGGGCGTGAACACCGGGGAGCTGTTTTTT; cdr3_aa: CASSQEAAGGVNTGELFF
clone_size: many; d_call: .; j_call: TRBJ2-2; v_call: TRBV9; cdr3_nt: TGTGCCAGCAGCGTAGGAGGGTTGGGCACCGGGGAGCTGTTTTTT; cdr3_aa: CASSVGGLGTGELFF
clone_size: many; d_call: TRBD2; j_call: TRBJ2-3; v_call: TRBV6-6; cdr3_nt: TGTGCCAGCTGGAGCGGGGGAGGGGATACGCAGTATTTT; cdr3_aa: CASWSGGGDTQYF
clone_size: many; d_call: .; j_call: TRBJ2-5; v_call: TRBV20-1; cdr3_nt: TGCAGTGCTACCAACCCCCAAACGGACAAGACAAAGGAGACCCAGTACTTC; cdr3_aa: CSATNPQTDKTKETQYF
clone_size: few; d_call: .; j_call: TRBJ2-3; v_call: TRBV29-1; cdr3_nt: TGCAGCGTTGAGGTGGGGGGCACAGATACGCAGTATTTT; cdr3_aa: CSVEVGGTDTQYF
clone_size: many; d_call: .; j_call: TRBJ1-2; v_call: TRBV7-2; cdr3_nt: TGTGCCAGCAGCTTAGAAAGGTACAGAGGGGGCTACACCTTC; cdr3_aa: CASSLERYRGGYTF
clone_size: .; d_call: .; j_call: TRBJ1-3; v_call: TRBV29-1; cdr3_nt: TGCAGCGTTGAAGCCTCTGGAAACACCATATATTTT; cdr3_aa: CSVEASGNTIYF
clone_size: .; d_call: TRBD1; j_call: TRBJ2-1; v_call: TRBV12-3/TRBV12-4; cdr3_nt: TGTGCCAGCAGCACAGGGGGCGGAGATGAGCAGTTCTTC; cdr3_aa: CASSTGGGDEQFF
clone_size: many; d_call: .; j_call: TRBJ2-5; v_call: TRBV12-3/TRBV12-4; cdr3_nt: TGTGCCAGCAGTTTGCAGGAACCGAAGACCCAGTACTTC; cdr3_aa: CASSLQEPKTQYF
clone_size: many; d_call: TRBD1; j_call: TRBJ1-2; v_call: TRBV9; cdr3_nt: TGTGCCAGCAGCGTAGCTGCAGGGGGCGATGGCTACACCTTC; cdr3_aa: CASSVAAGGDGYTF
clone_size: many; d_call: .; j_call: TRBJ1-5; v_call: TRBV7-9; cdr3_nt: TGTGCCAGCAGCGCGGACGTAACCCCAGGTCAGCCCCAGCATTTT; cdr3_aa: CASSADVTPGQPQHF
clone_size: few; d_call: TRBD2; j_call: TRBJ2-1; v_call: TRBV12-3/TRBV12-4; cdr3_nt: TGTGCCAGCAGTGGGGGACTAGCGGGATCCTACAATGAGCAGTTCTTC; cdr3_aa: CASSGGLAGSYNEQFF
clone_size: .; d_call: .; j_call: TRBJ2-2; v_call: TRBV19; cdr3_nt: TGTGCCAGCCTCCCTGTGGAGTCGGTGTACACCGGGGAGCTGTTTTTT; cdr3_aa: CASLPVESVYTGELFF
clone_size: many; d_call: TRBD1; j_call: TRBJ2-2; v_call: TRBV28; cdr3_nt: TGTGCCAGCAGGGTGACAGGGGCGAACACCGGGGAGCTGTTTTTT; cdr3_aa: CASRVTGANTGELFF